A selection of T cell receptor beta chains follows, all from one sample in a study of blood T cells in healthy people across ages. TCRdb reprocessed the 5' RACE reads with MiXCR, giving one entry per CDR3 protein. The sample shows about 840,000 distinct CDR3 sequences, 29% of them seen only once. The data also belong to a second study, concerning T cells of mothers and their children.

Sequencing input: blood. The receptors stem from a woman in her 40s in good health. Each CDR3 is given with its conserved first and last residue. The listing skips clone size in some rows; elsewhere it reads once, few, many or a size class.

size	V	J	CDR3
many	TRBV20-1	TRBJ2-7	CSASQGQALYEQYF
few	TRBV12-3/TRBV12-4	TRBJ1-2	CASSFPGIYGYTF
many	TRBV12-3/TRBV12-4	TRBJ2-1	CASSYTGSGEQFF
few	TRBV2	TRBJ2-5	CASSLQGYETQYF
.	TRBV7-2	TRBJ2-1	CASRGNRVAYNEQFF
many	TRBV25-1	TRBJ1-2	CASSGGYYGYTF
.	TRBV15	TRBJ2-7	CATSGPDRVDEQYF
.	TRBV20-1	TRBJ2-5	CSVPGIGARETQYF
.	TRBV20-1	TRBJ2-7	CSATSGASFSYEQYF
.	TRBV10-3	TRBJ2-7	CAISDGTSSSYEQYF
few	TRBV11-3	TRBJ2-1	CASSLDGTGTYNEQFF
few	TRBV20-1	TRBJ1-1	CSARPQTGKNTEAFF
.	TRBV21-1	TRBJ2-3	CASSTVRGYADMQYF
.	TRBV29-1	TRBJ2-3	CSVQLRDSSTDTQYF
.	TRBV12-3/TRBV12-4	TRBJ2-7	CASSRRGSAYEQYF